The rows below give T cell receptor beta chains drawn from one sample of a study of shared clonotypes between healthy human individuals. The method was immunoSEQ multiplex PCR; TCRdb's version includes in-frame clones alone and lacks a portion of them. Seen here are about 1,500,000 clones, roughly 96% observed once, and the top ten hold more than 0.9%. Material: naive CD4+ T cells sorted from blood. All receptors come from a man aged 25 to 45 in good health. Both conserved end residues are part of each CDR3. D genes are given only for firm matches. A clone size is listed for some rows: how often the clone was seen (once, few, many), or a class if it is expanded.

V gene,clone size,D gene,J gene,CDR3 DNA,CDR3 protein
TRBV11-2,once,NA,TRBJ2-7,TGTGCCAGCAGCTTAGACGCGACAGGTCGGTACTACGAGCAGTACTTC,CASSLDATGRYYEQYF
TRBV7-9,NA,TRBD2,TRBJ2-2,TGTGCCAGCAGCTTAGAAAATAGCGGGACGGGGGAGCTGTTTTTT,CASSLENSGTGELFF
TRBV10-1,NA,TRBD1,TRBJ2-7,TGCGCCAGCAGTGAGAGGGGGCTACCTACCTACGAGCAGTACTTC,CASSERGLPTYEQYF
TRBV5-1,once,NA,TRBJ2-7,TGCGCCAGCAGCTTGGTCGACAGGCTCCTCGCCTACGAGCAGTACTTC,CASSLVDRLLAYEQYF
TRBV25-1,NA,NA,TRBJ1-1,TGTGCCAGCAGTGTTCAGGCGAACACTGAAGCTTTCTTT,CASSVQANTEAFF
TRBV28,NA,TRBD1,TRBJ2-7,TGTGCCAGCAGTTCACAGGGGGCTATCTACGAGCAGTACTTC,CASSSQGAIYEQYF
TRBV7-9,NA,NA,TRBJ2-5,TGTGCCAGCAGCACGGGAGCGTACCAAGAGACCCAGTACTTC,CASSTGAYQETQYF
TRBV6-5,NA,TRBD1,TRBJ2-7,TGTGCCAGCAGTTACGGGACAGGGGGCGCCGAGCAGTACTTC,CASSYGTGGAEQYF
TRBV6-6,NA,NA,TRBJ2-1,TGTGCCAGCAACTTTGCCCTAAGCCGGTATGAGCAGTTCTTC,CASNFALSRYEQFF
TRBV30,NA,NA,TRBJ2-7,TGTGCCTGGAGTGTACTGGGGCCTGGGTACGAGCAGTACTTC,CAWSVLGPGYEQYF
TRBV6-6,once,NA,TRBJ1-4,TGTGCCAGCAGTTACTCTCCGGTGCCAAATGAAAAACTGTTTTTT,CASSYSPVPNEKLFF
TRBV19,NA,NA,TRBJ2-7,TGTGCCAGTAGTATAGAACTCCTCTCCTACGAGCAGTACTTC,CASSIELLSYEQYF
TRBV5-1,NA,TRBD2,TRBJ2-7,TGCGCCAGCAGCTTGGGCGGGGGGACTTTGCAGTACTTC,CASSLGGGTLQYF
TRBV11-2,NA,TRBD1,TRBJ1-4,TGTGCCAGCAGCCCTGGGACAGGAACTAATGAAAAACTGTTTTTT,CASSPGTGTNEKLFF
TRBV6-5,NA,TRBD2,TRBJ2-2,TGTGCCAGCAAAGCCGGGACTAGCGTCCCCGGGGAGCTGTTTTTT,CASKAGTSVPGELFF
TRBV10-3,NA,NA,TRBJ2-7,TGTGCCATCAGTGAGTCGCGGATCTCCTACGAGCAGTACTTC,CAISESRISYEQYF
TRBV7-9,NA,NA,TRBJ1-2,TGTGCCAGCAGCTTGGAGGGACAAGGGTATGGCTACACCTTC,CASSLEGQGYGYTF
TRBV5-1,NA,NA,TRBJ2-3,TGCGCCAGCAGCTTTATCGGAAGTACTAGCACAGATACGCAGTATTTT,CASSFIGSTSTDTQYF
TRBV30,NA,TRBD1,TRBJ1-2,TGTGCCTCCTCCACCCGGGACAGGGACCAAGACAACTATGGCTACACCTTC,CASSTRDRDQDNYGYTF
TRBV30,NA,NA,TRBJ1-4,TGTGCCTGGAGTGTAAGGGCTACTAATGAAAAACTGTTTTTT,CAWSVRATNEKLFF
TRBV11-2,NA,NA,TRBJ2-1,TGTGCCAGCAGCTCCCCGCCTCGGTATTGGGGTACGGAGGATGAGCAGTTCTTC,CASSSPPRYWGTEDEQFF
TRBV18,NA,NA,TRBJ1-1,TGTGCCAGCTCACCGAAACAGGGAACGACTGAAGCTTTCTTT,CASSPKQGTTEAFF
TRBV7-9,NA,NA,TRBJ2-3,TGTGCCAGCAGCTTCCAAAGTAGCGGACGTAGCACAGATACGCAGTATTTT,CASSFQSSGRSTDTQYF
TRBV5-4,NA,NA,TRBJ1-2,TGTGCCAGCTCTGGGGCAGGGAGGGTGTTCTATGGCTACACCTTC,CASSGAGRVFYGYTF
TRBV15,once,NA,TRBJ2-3,TGTGCCACCAGCAGCGGGAGCTTTAGGTCCGGGCAAGATACGCAGTATTTT,CATSSGSFRSGQDTQYF
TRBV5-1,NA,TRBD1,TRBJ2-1,TGCGCCAGCAGCTTTACAGGGGAACCCTACAATGAGCAGTTCTTC,CASSFTGEPYNEQFF
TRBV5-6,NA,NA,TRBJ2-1,TGTGCAGGGAGCTCCTACAATGAGCAGTTCTTC,CAGSSYNEQFF
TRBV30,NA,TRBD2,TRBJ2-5,TGTGCCTGGTTGGGACTACTCCAAGAGACCCAGTACTTC,CAWLGLLQETQYF
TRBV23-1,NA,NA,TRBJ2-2,TGCGCCAGCAGTCGCCTAACGGGCCGATGCGACGGAGGAAAGCCCGGGGAGCTGTTTTTT,CASSRLTGRCDGGKPGELFF
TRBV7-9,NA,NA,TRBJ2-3,TGTGCCAGCACTCAGAGCACAGATACGCAGTATTTT,CASTQSTDTQYF
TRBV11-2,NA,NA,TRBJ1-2,TGTGCCAGCAGCTCCTCTTCCCTAAACTATGGCTACACCTTC,CASSSSSLNYGYTF
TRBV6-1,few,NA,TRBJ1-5,TGTGCCACCCTGGCAGGGAGGGATCAGCCCCAGCATTTT,CATLAGRDQPQHF
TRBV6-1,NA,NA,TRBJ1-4,TGTGCCAGCAGCCTACAGGGAAAACTGTTTTTT,CASSLQGKLFF
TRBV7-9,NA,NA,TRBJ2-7,TGTGCCAGCAGCCCCCTCGCTGGTCTTAACTACGAGCAGTACTTC,CASSPLAGLNYEQYF
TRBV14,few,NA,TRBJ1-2,TGTGCCAGCAGCCAATACAGCAATCTACGGGGCTACACCTTC,CASSQYSNLRGYTF
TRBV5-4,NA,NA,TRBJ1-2,TGTGCCAGCAGCTTGAGTCCTACTTCCGGTTATGGCTACACCTTC,CASSLSPTSGYGYTF
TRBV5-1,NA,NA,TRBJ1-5,TGCGCCAGCAGCCCGGGACGCGGATCTGAAGGGAATCAGCCCCAGCATTTT,CASSPGRGSEGNQPQHF
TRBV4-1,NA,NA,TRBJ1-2,TGCGCCAGCAGCTTTGAGGGGGGGCTACCTAACTATGGCTACACCTTC,CASSFEGGLPNYGYTF
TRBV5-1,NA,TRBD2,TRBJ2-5,TGCGCCAGCAGCCCCGGGAACAGCGGGGGAGAGACCCAGTACTTC,CASSPGNSGGETQYF